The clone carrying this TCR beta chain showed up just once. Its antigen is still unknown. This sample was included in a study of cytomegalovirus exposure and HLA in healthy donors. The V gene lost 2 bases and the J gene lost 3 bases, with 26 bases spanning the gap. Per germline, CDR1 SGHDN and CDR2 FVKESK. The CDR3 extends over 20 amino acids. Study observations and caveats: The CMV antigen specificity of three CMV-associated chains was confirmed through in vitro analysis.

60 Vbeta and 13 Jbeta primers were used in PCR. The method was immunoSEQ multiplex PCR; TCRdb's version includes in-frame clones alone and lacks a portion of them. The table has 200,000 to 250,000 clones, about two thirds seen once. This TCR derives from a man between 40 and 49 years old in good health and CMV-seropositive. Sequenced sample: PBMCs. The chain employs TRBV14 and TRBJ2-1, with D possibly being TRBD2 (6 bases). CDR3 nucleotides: TGTGCCAGCAGCCAACGGGATAGTTGGGGGACCGGGGGACTCTACAATGAGCAGTTCTTC. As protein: CASSQRDSWGTGGLYNEQFF.